These T cell receptor beta chains were read from a single sample in a study of immune evolution from preneoplasia to lung adenocarcinoma. Sequenced by immunoSEQ multiplex PCR; TCRdb stores in-frame clones only, minus some. This table holds 5,000 or so clones, over 65% found once. Sequenced input: FFPE lung adenocarcinoma in situ tissue. Receptors originate from a person aged 55-80 years with lung adenocarcinoma. Both conserved end residues are part of each CDR3. The D gene is left open where the match is weak. Expanded clones are given a class, and other clones once, few, many or no size at all.

TRBJ2-3,NA,TRBV19,TRBD1,TGTGCCAGTAGTATAGACGTGACAGGGACAACAGATACGCAGTATTTT,CASSIDVTGTTDTQYF
TRBJ2-4,NA,TRBV7-9,TRBD1,TGTGCCAGCAGCCCCACAGGGGGTACCAAAAACATTCAGTACTTC,CASSPTGGTKNIQYF
TRBJ1-5,NA,TRBV30,TRBD1,TGTGCCTGGAATGCCGGGACAGGTAACAATCAGCCCCAGCATTTT,CAWNAGTGNNQPQHF
TRBJ2-1,NA,TRBV6-5,NA,TGTGCCAGCAGTTACCGGTACTCCAAGGGCTTAAATGAGCAGTTCTTC,CASSYRYSKGLNEQFF
TRBJ1-2,NA,TRBV4-1,NA,TGCGCCAGCAGCCAAGATCCATCAACTAACTATGGCTACACCTTC,CASSQDPSTNYGYTF
TRBJ1-2,NA,TRBV10-3,NA,TGTGCCTCCAGGGTCGGGGGAGGCAACTATGGCTACACCTTC,CASRVGGGNYGYTF
TRBJ1-1,few,TRBV13,NA,TGTGCCAGCAGTGAGTTCAAGGGCACTGAAGCTTTCTTT,CASSEFKGTEAFF
TRBJ2-7,few,TRBV28,TRBD1,TGTGCCAGCAGATCGGCAGGGGGATACGAGCAGTACTTC,CASRSAGGYEQYF
TRBJ1-2,NA,TRBV28,NA,TGTGCCAGCAGTTTAGGGGTAGTGAACTATGGCTACACCTTC,CASSLGVVNYGYTF
TRBJ1-3,NA,TRBV5-6,NA,TGTGCCAGCAGCTTGGGCGGACTCTCTGGAAACACCATATATTTT,CASSLGGLSGNTIYF
TRBJ1-4,few,TRBV19,NA,TGTGCCAGTAGTATATCAGGGATAACTAATGAAAAACTGTTTTTT,CASSISGITNEKLFF
TRBJ2-1,once,TRBV7-2,TRBD2,TGTGCCAGCAGCTTAGCTTCTAGCGGGGGGCCGGGGAATGAGCAGTTCTTC,CASSLASSGGPGNEQFF
TRBJ1-2,NA,TRBV28,NA,TGTGCCAGCAGTATTACTAACTATGGCTACACCTTC,CASSITNYGYTF
TRBJ1-2,NA,TRBV30,NA,TGTGCCTGGAGTAAGGTGGTGCAGGGGATGTATGGCTACACCTTC,CAWSKVVQGMYGYTF
TRBJ1-2,NA,TRBV21-1,NA,TGTGCCAGCAGCAATAGGGGCCGGGACAGGGGGTATGGCTACACCTTC,CASSNRGRDRGYGYTF
TRBJ1-2,NA,TRBV15,NA,TGTGCCACCAGCACCAGGACAGTCCTCGGTGGCTACACCTTC,CATSTRTVLGGYTF
TRBJ1-5,NA,TRBV27,NA,TGTGCCAGCAGTCCCCGCTGGCAAAATCAGCCCCAGCATTTT,CASSPRWQNQPQHF
TRBJ2-3,NA,TRBV4-2,TRBD2,TGTGCCAGCAGTCGGACTAGCGGGGGGAACACAGATACGCAGTATTTT,CASSRTSGGNTDTQYF
TRBJ1-5,NA,TRBV19,NA,TGTGCCAGTAGTCCCCCGCGGGAGTCGGCGGAGCCCCAGCATTTT,CASSPPRESAEPQHF
TRBJ1-5,once,TRBV2,TRBD1,TGTGCCAGCAGGTCGGAGGCAGGGGGAAATCAGCCCCAGCATTTT,CASRSEAGGNQPQHF
TRBJ2-5,NA,TRBV11-3,NA,TGTGCCAGCAGCTTAGCGGCCGAGACCCAATACTTC,CASSLAAETQYF
TRBJ2-2,NA,TRBV18,NA,TGTGCCAGCTCCAACCAAGGGGACACCGGGGAGCTGTTTTTT,CASSNQGDTGELFF
TRBJ2-3,NA,TRBV18,NA,TGTGCCAGCTCACCTAGGGTTTCGGTTACAGATACGCAGTATTTT,CASSPRVSVTDTQYF
TRBJ1-2,NA,TRBV7-2,TRBD1,TGTGCCAGCAGCTTAGCAGACAGGGCTCATGGCTACACCTTC,CASSLADRAHGYTF
TRBJ1-5,NA,TRBV18,NA,TGTGCCAGCTCACCCGCGGGGATGGGTCAGCCCCAGCATTTT,CASSPAGMGQPQHF
TRBJ1-5,NA,TRBV10-3,NA,TGTGCCATCAGTGATTCGGGGCTTCGGAATCAGCCCCAGCATTTT,CAISDSGLRNQPQHF
TRBJ2-5,NA,TRBV4-1,NA,TGCGCCAGCAGTCCAAGCTCTAGAAGGGGGGAGACCCAGTACTTC,CASSPSSRRGETQYF
TRBJ2-7,once,TRBV10-2,NA,TGCGCCAGCAGTGAGTCAGACGGGGTCGGAAGCGAGCAGTACTTC,CASSESDGVGSEQYF
TRBJ2-2,NA,TRBV30,NA,TGTGCCTGCCCGCAGGGGATGGTAACGGCCGGGGAGCTGTTTTTT,CACPQGMVTAGELFF
TRBJ2-4,NA,TRBV7-2,NA,TGTGCCAGCAGCACTTCAAGGGAGATTCAGTACTTC,CASSTSREIQYF
TRBJ2-7,NA,TRBV28,TRBD1,TGTGCCAGCAGTACCCCCCCGGGACAGGGGGGGTACGAGCAGTACTTC,CASSTPPGQGGYEQYF
TRBJ2-3,few,TRBV5-6,TRBD1,TGTGCCAGCACGGTGGGACAGGGCACAGATACGCAGTATTTT,CASTVGQGTDTQYF
TRBJ2-7,NA,TRBV10-3,TRBD1,TGTGCCAGTAGACAGGGGTTGGACTACGAGCAGTACTTC,CASRQGLDYEQYF
TRBJ2-3,NA,TRBV10-3,TRBD2,TGTGCCATCAGTCAACGGGGGGACACAGATACGCAGTATTTT,CAISQRGDTDTQYF
TRBJ2-5,NA,TRBV10-3,TRBD2,TGTGCCATCAGTGAGTCGAACCCTAGCGGGGGGCCTGGGGCCCAGTACTTC,CAISESNPSGGPGAQYF
TRBJ1-6,NA,TRBV14,NA,TGTGCCAGCAGCCAAGATGATTGGGGGACCGCTAGCTCCTATAATTCACCCCTCCACTTT,CASSQDDWGTASSYNSPLHF
TRBJ1-6,NA,TRBV11-3,NA,TGTGCCAGCAGCCTGGGCCAAGCCTATGGTTCACCCCTCCACTTT,CASSLGQAYGSPLHF
TRBJ1-2,NA,TRBV10-3,TRBD1,TGTGCCATCAGAGGAGGACAGGGCAGTTATGGCTACACCTTC,CAIRGGQGSYGYTF
TRBJ2-7,NA,TRBV4-1,NA,TGCGCCAGCAGCCAAGAGGGGGGGTGGACAGCCTCCTACGAGCAGTACTTC,CASSQEGGWTASYEQYF
TRBJ1-1,NA,TRBV9,NA,TGTGCCAGCAGCCAGACAGCGAACACTGAAGCTTTCTTT,CASSQTANTEAFF
TRBJ2-7,NA,TRBV29-1,TRBD1,TGCAGCGCCGGGACAGGGAAGGAGCAGTACTTC,CSAGTGKEQYF
TRBJ2-2,NA,TRBV6-5,NA,TGTGCCAGCAGGTCGAACACCGGGGAGCTGTTTTTT,CASRSNTGELFF
TRBJ1-5,NA,TRBV5-1,TRBD1,TGCGCCAGCAGCTTGGAGGGACAGGGCAATCAGCCCCAGCATTTT,CASSLEGQGNQPQHF
TRBJ2-2,NA,TRBV30,TRBD1,TGTGCCTGGAGTGGACAGGGCTCCGGGGAGCTGTTTTTT,CAWSGQGSGELFF
TRBJ2-2,NA,TRBV28,NA,TGTGCCAGCAGCGGGGGCAACACCGGGGAGCTGTTTTTT,CASSGGNTGELFF
TRBJ2-5,NA,TRBV6-1,NA,TGTGCCAGCGGACCGAGAGCTGTCCAAGAGACCCAGTACTTC,CASGPRAVQETQYF
TRBJ1-4,NA,TRBV5-5,NA,TGTGCCAGCAGCTTTTCGGGGCTTGGTGAAAAACTGTTTTTT,CASSFSGLGEKLFF
TRBJ1-2,NA,TRBV2,NA,TGTGCCAGCAGTGAATCCGGACAGACGTATAACTATGGCTACACCTTC,CASSESGQTYNYGYTF
TRBJ2-7,NA,TRBV19,TRBD1,TGTGCCAGTGGAGGGACAGGGCCCGGCGAGCAGTACTTC,CASGGTGPGEQYF
TRBJ2-7,NA,TRBV7-2,NA,TGTGCCAGCAGCTTATTCACACATGACGGTGAACAGTACTTC,CASSLFTHDGEQYF
TRBJ2-1,NA,TRBV6-5,NA,TGTGCCAGCAGGGTTGGCAATGAGCAGTTCTTC,CASRVGNEQFF
TRBJ2-2,NA,TRBV28,TRBD1,TGTGCCAGCAGTTTATCAGGGGGTTACACCGGGGAGCTGTTTTTT,CASSLSGGYTGELFF
TRBJ2-7,NA,TRBV15,TRBD2,TGTGCCACCAGCAGCAATAGCGGGGGGGCCTACGAGCAGTACTTC,CATSSNSGGAYEQYF